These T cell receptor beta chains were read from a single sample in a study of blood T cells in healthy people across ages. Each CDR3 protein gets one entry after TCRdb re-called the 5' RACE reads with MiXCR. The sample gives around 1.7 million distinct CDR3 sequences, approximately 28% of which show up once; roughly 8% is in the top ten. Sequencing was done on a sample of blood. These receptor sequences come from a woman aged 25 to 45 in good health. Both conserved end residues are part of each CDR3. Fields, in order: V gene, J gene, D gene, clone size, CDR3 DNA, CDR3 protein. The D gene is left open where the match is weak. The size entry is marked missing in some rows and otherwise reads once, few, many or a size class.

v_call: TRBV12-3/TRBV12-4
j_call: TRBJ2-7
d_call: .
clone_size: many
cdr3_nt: TGTGCCAGCAGCTCGAAGGTAGCCCCCGAGCAGTACTTC
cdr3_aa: CASSSKVAPEQYF

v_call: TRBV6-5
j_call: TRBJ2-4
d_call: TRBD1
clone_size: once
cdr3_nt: TGTTCCAGCAGACAGGACAGGGGGAACAATGAGCAGTACTTC
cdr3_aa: CSSRQDRGNNEQYF

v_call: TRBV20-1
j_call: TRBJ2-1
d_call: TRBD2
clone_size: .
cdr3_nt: TGCAGTGCTCTAGCGGGGGATATCTACAATGAGCAGTTCTTC
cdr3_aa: CSALAGDIYNEQFF

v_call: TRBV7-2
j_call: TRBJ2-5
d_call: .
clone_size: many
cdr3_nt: TGTGCCAGCAGCCCTCGTAGCAGTAACCAAGAGACCCAGTACTTC
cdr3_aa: CASSPRSSNQETQYF

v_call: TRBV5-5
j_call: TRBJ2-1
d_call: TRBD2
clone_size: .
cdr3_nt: TGTGCCAGCAGCTTTCTTTCTGCGGGGGGATCCTACAATGAGCAGTTCTTC
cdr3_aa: CASSFLSAGGSYNEQFF

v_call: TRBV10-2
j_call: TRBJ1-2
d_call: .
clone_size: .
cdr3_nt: TGCGCCAGCAGCAGTGTTCCCGAAGGTGGCTACACCTTC
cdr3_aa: CASSSVPEGGYTF

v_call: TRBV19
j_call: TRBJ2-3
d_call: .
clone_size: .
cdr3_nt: TGTGCCAGTAGTATATCTACCCTAGGCACAGATACGCAGTATTTT
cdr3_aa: CASSISTLGTDTQYF

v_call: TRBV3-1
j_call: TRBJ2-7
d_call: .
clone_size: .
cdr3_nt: TGTGCCAGCAGCCGAGGCCCCCAGGGAGGCTACGAGCAGTACTTC
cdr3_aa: CASSRGPQGGYEQYF

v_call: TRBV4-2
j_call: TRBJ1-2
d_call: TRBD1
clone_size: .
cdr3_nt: TGTGCCAGCAGCCCACCCCCCGGGACAGGCTATGGCTACACCTTC
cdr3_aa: CASSPPPGTGYGYTF

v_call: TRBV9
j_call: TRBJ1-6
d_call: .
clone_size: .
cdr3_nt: TGTGCCAGCAGCGCCTTACAACGTGGACCCCTCCACTTT
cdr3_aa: CASSALQRGPLHF

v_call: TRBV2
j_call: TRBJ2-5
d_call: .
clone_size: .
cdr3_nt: TGTGCCAGCAGGGCGGGACCAGTTCAAGAGACCCAGTACTTC
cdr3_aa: CASRAGPVQETQYF

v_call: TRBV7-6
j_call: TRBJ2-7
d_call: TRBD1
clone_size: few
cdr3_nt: TGTGCCAGCAGCTCAGGGGGCTACTACTACGAGCAGTACTTC
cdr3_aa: CASSSGGYYYEQYF

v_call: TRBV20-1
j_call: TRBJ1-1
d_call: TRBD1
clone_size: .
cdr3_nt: TGCAGTGCTAGAGCCGCGGACAGGGGGCAGCTAAACACTGAAGCTTTCTTT
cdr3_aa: CSARAADRGQLNTEAFF

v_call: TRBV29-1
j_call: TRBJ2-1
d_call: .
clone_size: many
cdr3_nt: TGCAGCGCCGCCCGGGCAGGGTTCGTCAATGAGCAGTTCTTC
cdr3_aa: CSAARAGFVNEQFF

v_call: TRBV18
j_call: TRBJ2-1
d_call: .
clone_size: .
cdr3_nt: TGTGCCAGCTCACCATCAGTAGATGAGCAGTTCTTC
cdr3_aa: CASSPSVDEQFF

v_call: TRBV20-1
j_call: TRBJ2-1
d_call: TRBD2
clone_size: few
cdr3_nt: TGCAGTGCTACGGGGCTAGCGGGAGAATTGGGGCAGTTCTTC
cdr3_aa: CSATGLAGELGQFF

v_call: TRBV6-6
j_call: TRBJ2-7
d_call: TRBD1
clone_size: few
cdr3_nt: TGTGCCAGCCTAGGGGGCTGGTCCTACGAGCAGTACTTC
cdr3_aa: CASLGGWSYEQYF

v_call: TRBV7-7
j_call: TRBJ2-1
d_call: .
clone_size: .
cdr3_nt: TGTGCCAGCAGCCCTGATTCCCGGCGAGAGCAGTTCTTC
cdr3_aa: CASSPDSRREQFF

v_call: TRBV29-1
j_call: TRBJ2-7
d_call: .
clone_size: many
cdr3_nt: TGCAGCGGGTCTAGCTATTACGAGCAGTACTTC
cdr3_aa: CSGSSYYEQYF

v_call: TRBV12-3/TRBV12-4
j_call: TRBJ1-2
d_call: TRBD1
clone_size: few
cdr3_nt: TGTGCCAGCAACAGGGGTATCTATGGCTACACCTTC
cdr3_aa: CASNRGIYGYTF

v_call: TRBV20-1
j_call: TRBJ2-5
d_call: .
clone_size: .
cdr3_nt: TGCAGTGCGATCCCGGGACGAATACAAGAGACCCAGTACTTC
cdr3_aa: CSAIPGRIQETQYF

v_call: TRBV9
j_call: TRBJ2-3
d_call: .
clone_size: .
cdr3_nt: TGTGCCAGCAGCGAGCCTAAAACATGGGGTACGGATACGCAGTATTTT
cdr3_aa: CASSEPKTWGTDTQYF

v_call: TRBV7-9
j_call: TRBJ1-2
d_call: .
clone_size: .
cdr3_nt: TGTGCCAGCAGCTGGAACCAAATCGGGGTGAAAGGCTACACCTTC
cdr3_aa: CASSWNQIGVKGYTF

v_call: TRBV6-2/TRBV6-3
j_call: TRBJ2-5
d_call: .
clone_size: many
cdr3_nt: TGTGCCAGCAGACGGGGACTCGACCAGTACTTC
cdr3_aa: CASRRGLDQYF

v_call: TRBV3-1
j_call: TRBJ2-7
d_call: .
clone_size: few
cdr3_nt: TGTGCCAGCAGCCAAGGTTACTATTCCTACGAGCAGTACTTC
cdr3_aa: CASSQGYYSYEQYF

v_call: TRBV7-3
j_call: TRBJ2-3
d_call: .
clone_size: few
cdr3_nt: TGTGCCAGCAGCTTGGGTGATCCTAGTGCTACGCAGTATTTT
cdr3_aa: CASSLGDPSATQYF

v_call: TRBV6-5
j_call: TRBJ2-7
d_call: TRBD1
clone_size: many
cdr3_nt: TGTGCCAGCAGCCGGGACAGGGCTTCGGACGAGCAGTACTTC
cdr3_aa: CASSRDRASDEQYF

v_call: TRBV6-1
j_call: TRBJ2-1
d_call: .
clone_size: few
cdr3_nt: TGTGCCAGCACAGGGATGGCCTACAATGAGCGGTTCTTC
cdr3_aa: CASTGMAYNERFF

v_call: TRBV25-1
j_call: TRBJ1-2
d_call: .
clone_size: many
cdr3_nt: TGTGCCAGCAGTGGGGGGTTGAACTATGGCTACACCTTC
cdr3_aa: CASSGGLNYGYTF

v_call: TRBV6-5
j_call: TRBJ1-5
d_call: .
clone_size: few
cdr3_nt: TGTGCCAGCAGTAGGACAAGGAGCAATCAGCCCCAGCATTTT
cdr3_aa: CASSRTRSNQPQHF

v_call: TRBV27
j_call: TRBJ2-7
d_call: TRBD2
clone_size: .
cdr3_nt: TGTGCCAGCAGTTCCCTCCAGACGGGGGGGCCACAGTACTTC
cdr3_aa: CASSSLQTGGPQYF

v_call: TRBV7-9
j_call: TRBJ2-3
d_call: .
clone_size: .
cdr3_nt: TGTGCCAGCAGCCCCGAGGGTACTTTCACAGATACGCAGTATTTT
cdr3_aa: CASSPEGTFTDTQYF

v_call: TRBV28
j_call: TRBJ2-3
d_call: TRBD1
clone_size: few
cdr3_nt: TGTGCCAGCAGTTTGAGGGGGCGCCGCACAGATACGCAGTATTTT
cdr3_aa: CASSLRGRRTDTQYF

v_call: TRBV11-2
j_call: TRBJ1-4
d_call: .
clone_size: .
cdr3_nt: TGTGCCAGCAGCTTAGCTCGGTGGGGTGAAAAACTGTTTTTT
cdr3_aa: CASSLARWGEKLFF

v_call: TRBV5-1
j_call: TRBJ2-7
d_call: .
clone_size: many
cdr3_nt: TGCGCCAGCAGTACGGGTTGGAAGAACGAGCAGTACTTC
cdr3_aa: CASSTGWKNEQYF

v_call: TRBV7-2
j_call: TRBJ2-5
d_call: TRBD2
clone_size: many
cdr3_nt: TGTGCCAGCAGCACGGGACTAGCGGGCGGAAGGTGGAAGACCCAGTACTTC
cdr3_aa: CASSTGLAGGRWKTQYF

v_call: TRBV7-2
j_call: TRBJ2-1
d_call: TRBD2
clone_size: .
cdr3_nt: TGTGCCAGCAGCAAAACTAGCGGGGGGGCCGACAATGAGCAGTTCTTC
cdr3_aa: CASSKTSGGADNEQFF

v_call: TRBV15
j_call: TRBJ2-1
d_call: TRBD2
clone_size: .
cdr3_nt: TGTGCCACCAGCAGAGATGCGGGGGGGAACAATGGGCAGTTCTTC
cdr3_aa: CATSRDAGGNNGQFF

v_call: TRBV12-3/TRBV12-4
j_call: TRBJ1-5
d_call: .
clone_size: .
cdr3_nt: TGTGCCAGCAGTTCCGGGACTGACAGCAATCAGCCCCAGCATTTT
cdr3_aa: CASSSGTDSNQPQHF

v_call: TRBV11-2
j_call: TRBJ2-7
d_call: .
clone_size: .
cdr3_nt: TGTGCCAGCAGGGAAGGAGGGGTTTGCGAGCAGTACTTC
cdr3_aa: CASREGGVCEQYF

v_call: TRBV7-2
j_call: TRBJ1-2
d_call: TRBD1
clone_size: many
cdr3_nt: TGTGCCAGCAGCTTAGGGACAGGGATCCCATACTATGGCTACACCTTC
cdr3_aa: CASSLGTGIPYYGYTF

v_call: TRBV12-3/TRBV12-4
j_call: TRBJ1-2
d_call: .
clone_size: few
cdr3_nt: TGTGCCAGCACCTTCGGGCAGCAGGGCTACACCTTC
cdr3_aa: CASTFGQQGYTF

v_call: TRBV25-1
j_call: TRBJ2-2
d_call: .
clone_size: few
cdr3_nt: TGTGCCAGCCGGGGGACAGTGAACACCGGGGAGCGGTTTTTT
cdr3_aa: CASRGTVNTGERFF

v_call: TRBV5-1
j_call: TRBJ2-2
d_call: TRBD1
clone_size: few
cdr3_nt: TGCGCCAGCAGCTTGGCGGTCAGGGGGTCGAACACCGGGGAGCTGTTTTTT
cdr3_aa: CASSLAVRGSNTGELFF